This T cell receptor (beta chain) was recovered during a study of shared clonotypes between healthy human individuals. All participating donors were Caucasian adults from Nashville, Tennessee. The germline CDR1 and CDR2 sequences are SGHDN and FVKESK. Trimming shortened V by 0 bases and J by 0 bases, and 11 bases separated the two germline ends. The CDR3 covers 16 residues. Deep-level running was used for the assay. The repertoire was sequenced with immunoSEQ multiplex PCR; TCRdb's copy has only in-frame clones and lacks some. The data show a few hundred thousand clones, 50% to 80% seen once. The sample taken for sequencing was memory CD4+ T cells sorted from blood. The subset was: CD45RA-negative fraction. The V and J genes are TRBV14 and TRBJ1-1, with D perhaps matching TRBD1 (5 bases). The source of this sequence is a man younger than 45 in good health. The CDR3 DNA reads TGTGCCAGCAGCCAAGATCTGGGGCCGGTGAACACTGAAGCTTTCTTT. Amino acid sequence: CASSQDLGPVNTEAFF.